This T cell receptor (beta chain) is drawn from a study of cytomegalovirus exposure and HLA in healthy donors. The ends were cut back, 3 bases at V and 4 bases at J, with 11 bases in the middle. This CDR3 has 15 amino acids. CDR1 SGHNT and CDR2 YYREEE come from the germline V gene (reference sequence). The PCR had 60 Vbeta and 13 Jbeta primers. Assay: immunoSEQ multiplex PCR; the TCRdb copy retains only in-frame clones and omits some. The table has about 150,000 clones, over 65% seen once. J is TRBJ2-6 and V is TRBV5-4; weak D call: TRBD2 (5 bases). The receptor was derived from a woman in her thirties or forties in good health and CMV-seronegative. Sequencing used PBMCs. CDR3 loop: CASSWASGGANVLTF. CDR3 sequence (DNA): TGTGCCAGCAGCTGGGCCTCGGGGGGGGCCAACGTCCTGACTTTC. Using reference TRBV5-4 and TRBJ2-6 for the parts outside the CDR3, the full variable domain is ETGVTQSPTHLIKTRGQQVTLRCSSQSGHNTVSWYQQALGQGPQFIFQYYREEENGRGNFPPRFSGLQFPNYSSELNVNALELDDSALYLCASSWASGGANVLTFGAGSRLTVL.